The TCR beta chain under discussion was sequenced for a study of T cell repertoires in cytomegalovirus infection. Findings and limits, study-wide: Of the TCR beta families, the public ones yielded a cumulative frequency that identified carriers of CMV plus the relevant HLA.

The CDR3 runs 15 residues. CDR1 and CDR2 from the germline V gene are SGHTA and FQGTGA. Concerning this clonotype: Its antigen remains unknown. A read error may account for a junction end that differs from germline.

Using its own MiXCR run on the reads, TCRdb lists one record per CDR3 protein. The sample yields around 710,000 distinct CDR3 sequences, almost 30% seen once. The J gene is TRBJ2-3, the V gene TRBV7-3; 12 bases agree with TRBD2. The receptor was isolated from a human donor in good health (CMV status not recorded). Some clones in this sample may be carry-over from other donors' samples. The sequencing used cultured CD8+ T cells from PBMCs, collected from culture after CMV antigen stimulation. Here the CDR3 reads CASAPLAGGTETQYF. The DNA of the CDR3 is TGTGCCAGCGCCCCACTAGCGGGGGGTACAGAAACGCAGTATTTT.